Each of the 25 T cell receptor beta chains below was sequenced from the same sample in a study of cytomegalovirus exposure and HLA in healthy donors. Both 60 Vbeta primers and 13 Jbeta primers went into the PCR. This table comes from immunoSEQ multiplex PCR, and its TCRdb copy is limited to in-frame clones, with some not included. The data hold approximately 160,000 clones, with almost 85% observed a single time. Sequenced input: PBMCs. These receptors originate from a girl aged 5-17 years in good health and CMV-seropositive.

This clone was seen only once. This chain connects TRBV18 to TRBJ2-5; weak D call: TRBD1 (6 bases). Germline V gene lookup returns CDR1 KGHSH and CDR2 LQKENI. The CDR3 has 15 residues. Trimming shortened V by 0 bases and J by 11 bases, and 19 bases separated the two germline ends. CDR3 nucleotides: TGTGCCAGCTCACCACCCCGGGACACGAGCCGAGGGCAGTACTTC. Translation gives CASSPPRDTSRGQYF.

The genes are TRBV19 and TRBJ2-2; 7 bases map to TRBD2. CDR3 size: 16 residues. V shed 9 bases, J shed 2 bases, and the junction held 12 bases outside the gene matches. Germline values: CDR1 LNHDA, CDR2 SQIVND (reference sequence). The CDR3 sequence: CASALRGGSNTGELFF. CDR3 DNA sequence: TGTGCCAGCGCTCTGAGGGGCGGGAGCAACACCGGGGAGCTGTTTTTT.

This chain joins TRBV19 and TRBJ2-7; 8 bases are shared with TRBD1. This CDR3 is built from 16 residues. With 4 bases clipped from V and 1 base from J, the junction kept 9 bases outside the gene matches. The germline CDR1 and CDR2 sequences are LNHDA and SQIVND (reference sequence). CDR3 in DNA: TGTGCCAGTAGTAGAGGGACAGGCCGGGGTTCCTACGAGCAGTACTTC. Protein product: CASSRGTGRGSYEQYF.

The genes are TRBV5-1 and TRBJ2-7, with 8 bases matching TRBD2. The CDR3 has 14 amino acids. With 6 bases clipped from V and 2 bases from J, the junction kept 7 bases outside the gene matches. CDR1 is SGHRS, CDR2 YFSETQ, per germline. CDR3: CASTIGGGTYEQYF. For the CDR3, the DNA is TGCGCCAGCACCATCGGGGGGGGGACCTACGAGCAGTACTTC.

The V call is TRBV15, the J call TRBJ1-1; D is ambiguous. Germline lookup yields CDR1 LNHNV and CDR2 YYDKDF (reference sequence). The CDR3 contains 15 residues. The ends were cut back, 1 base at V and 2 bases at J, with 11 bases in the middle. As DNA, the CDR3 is TGTGCCACCAGCAGAGTGGTGGCAGGTAACACTGAAGCTTTCTTT. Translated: CATSRVVAGNTEAFF.

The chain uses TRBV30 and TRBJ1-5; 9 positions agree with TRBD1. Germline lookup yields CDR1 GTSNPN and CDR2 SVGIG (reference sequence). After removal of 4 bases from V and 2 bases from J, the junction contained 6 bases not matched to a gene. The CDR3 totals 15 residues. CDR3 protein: CAWTDRGGGNQPQHF. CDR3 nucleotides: TGTGCCTGGACGGACAGGGGAGGGGGCAATCAGCCCCAGCATTTT.

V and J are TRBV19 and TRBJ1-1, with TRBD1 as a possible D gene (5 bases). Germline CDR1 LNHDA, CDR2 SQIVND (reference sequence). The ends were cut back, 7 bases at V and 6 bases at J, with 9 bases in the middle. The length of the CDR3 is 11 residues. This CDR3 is CASTLGPEAFF. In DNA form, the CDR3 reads TGTGCCAGTACCTTGGGGCCTGAAGCTTTCTTT.

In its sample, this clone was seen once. This CDR3 reads CASSFGGSSYNEQFF. In nucleotides, the CDR3 is TGTGCCAGCAGCTTCGGTGGTAGCTCGTACAATGAGCAGTTCTTC. This sequence joins TRBV7-2 and TRBJ2-1; D ambiguous. The V gene's germline CDR1 is SGHTA and CDR2 FQGNSA. V gave up 3 bases and J gave up 4 bases, with 13 bases separating them. This CDR3 is 15 amino acids long.

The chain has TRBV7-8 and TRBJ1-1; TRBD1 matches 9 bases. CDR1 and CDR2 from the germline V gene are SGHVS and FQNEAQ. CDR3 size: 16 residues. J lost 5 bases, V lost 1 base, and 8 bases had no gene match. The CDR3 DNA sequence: TGTGCCAGCAGCTTAGGACGGACAGGGGTGGGGACTGAAGCTTTCTTT. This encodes CASSLGRTGVGTEAFF.

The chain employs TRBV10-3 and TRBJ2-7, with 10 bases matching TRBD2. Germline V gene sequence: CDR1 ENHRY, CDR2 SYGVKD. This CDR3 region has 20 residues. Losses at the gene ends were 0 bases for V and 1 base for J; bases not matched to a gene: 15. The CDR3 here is CAISESIPSGGPILSYEQYF. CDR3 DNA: TGTGCCATCAGTGAGTCGATCCCTAGCGGGGGTCCAATCCTTTCCTACGAGCAGTACTTC.

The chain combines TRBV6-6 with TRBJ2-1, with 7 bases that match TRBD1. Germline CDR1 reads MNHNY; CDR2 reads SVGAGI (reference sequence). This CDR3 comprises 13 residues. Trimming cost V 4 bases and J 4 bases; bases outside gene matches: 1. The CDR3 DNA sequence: TGTGCCAGCAGTTGGGGACAGTACAATGAGCAGTTCTTC. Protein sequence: CASSWGQYNEQFF.

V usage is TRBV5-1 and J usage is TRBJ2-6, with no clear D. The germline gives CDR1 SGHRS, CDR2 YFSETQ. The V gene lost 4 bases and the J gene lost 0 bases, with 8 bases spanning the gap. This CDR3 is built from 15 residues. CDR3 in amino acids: CASSKTTSGANVLTF. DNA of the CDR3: TGCGCCAGCAGCAAAACTACCTCTGGGGCCAACGTCCTGACTTTC.

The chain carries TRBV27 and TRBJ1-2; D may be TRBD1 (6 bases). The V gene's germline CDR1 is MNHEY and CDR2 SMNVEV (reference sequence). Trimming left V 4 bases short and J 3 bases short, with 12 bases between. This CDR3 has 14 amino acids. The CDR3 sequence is CASSSLGAHYGYTF. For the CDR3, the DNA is TGTGCCAGCAGTTCCCTGGGGGCTCACTATGGCTACACCTTC.

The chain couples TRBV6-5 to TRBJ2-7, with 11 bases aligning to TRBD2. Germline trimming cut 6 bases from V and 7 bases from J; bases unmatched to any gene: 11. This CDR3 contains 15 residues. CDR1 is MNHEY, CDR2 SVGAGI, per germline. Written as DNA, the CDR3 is TGTGCCAGCAGCCGGGGGACTAGCGGAGCTAAAGAGCAGTACTTC. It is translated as CASSRGTSGAKEQYF.

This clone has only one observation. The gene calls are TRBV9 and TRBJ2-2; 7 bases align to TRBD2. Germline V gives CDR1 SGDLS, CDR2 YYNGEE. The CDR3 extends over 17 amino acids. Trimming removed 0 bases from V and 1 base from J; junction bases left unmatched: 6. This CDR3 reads CASSVGGGGMNTGELFF. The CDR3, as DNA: TGTGCCAGCAGCGTAGGGGGCGGGGGAATGAACACCGGGGAGCTGTTTTTT.

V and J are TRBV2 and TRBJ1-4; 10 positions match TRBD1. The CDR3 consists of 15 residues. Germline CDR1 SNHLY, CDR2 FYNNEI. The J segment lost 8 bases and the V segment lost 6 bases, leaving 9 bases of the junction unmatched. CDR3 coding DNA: TGTGCCAGCAGCGTCGACAGGGGGCAGGGCGAAAAACTGTTTTTT. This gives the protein CASSVDRGQGEKLFF.

The CDR3 protein is CASSERDINGYTF. CDR3 nucleotide sequence: TGTGCCAGCAGTGAACGGGACATTAATGGCTACACCTTC. The chain has TRBV25-1 and TRBJ1-2, with D maybe TRBD1 (6 bases). V lost 2 bases, J lost 6 bases, and 10 bases lay in between. Germline V CDR1 and CDR2: MGHDK, SYGVNS. The CDR3 is 13 residues long.

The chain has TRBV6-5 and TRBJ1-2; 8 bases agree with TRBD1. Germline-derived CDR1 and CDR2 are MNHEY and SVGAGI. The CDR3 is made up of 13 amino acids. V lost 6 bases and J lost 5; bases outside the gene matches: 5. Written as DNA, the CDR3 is TGTGCCAGCAGCTCGGGACAGGCTTATGGCTACACCTTC. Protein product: CASSSGQAYGYTF.

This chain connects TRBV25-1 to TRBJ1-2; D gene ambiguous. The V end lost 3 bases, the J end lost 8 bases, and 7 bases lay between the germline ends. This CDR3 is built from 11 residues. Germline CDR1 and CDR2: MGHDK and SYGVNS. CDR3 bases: TGTGCCAGCAGTGAGGGGAGAGGCTACACCTTC. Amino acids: CASSEGRGYTF.

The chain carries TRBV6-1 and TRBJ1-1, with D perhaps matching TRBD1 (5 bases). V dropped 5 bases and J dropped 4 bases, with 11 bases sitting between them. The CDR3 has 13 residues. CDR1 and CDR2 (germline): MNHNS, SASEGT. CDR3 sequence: CASSFRDGTEAFF. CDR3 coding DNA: TGTGCCAGCAGTTTCAGGGATGGCACTGAAGCTTTCTTT.

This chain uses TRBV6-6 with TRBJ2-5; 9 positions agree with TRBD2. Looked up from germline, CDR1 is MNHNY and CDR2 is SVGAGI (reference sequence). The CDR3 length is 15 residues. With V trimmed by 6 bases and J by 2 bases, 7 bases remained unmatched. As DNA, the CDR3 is TGTGCCAGCAGCAACCCGCGGGGGGGGCAAGAGACCCAGTACTTC. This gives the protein CASSNPRGGQETQYF.

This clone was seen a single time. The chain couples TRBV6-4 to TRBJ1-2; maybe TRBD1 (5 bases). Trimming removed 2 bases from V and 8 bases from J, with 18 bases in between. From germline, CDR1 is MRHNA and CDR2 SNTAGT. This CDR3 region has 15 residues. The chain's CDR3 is CASSDPSAGPGGYTF. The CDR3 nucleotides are TGTGCCAGCAGTGACCCCTCGGCGGGACCCGGAGGCTACACCTTC.

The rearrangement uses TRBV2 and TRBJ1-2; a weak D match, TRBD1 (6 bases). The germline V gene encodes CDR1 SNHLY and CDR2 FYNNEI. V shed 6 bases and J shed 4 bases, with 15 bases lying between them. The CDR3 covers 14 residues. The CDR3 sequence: CASRDRTDPYGYTF. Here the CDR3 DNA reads TGTGCCAGCAGGGACCGGACAGACCCCTATGGCTACACCTTC.

CDR3 sequence (DNA): TGTGCCATCAGTGAGCAGGGAAAGAACACTGAAGCTTTCTTT. Translating gives CAISEQGKNTEAFF. V gene TRBV10-3 combines with J gene TRBJ1-1; D perhaps matches TRBD1 (5 bases). Germline values: CDR1 ENHRY, CDR2 SYGVKD. The CDR3 extends over 14 amino acids. Trimming removed 2 bases from V and 1 base from J, with 8 bases in between.

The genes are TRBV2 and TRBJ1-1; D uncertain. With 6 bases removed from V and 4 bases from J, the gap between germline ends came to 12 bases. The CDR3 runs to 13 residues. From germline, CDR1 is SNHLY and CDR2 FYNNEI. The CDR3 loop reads CASRARFGTEAFF. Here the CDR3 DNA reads TGTGCCAGCAGAGCACGGTTCGGCACTGAAGCTTTCTTT.